The rows below give T cell receptor beta chains drawn from one sample of a study of OX40 agonist ivuxolimab in advanced cancers. Profiled with immunoSEQ multiplex PCR; TCRdb holds only in-frame clones, not every one. The table has around 84,000 clones, 94% seen once. The sample was CD4+ or CD8+ T cells sorted from blood, taken in a trial of the OX40 agonist ivuxolimab. These receptors originate from an adult with an advanced solid tumor such as melanoma, head and neck, liver or kidney cancer. CDR3s include the opening cysteine and the closing phenylalanine or tryptophan. The D gene is left open where the match is weak. For some rows the clone size is stated as once, few or many, or as a class when expanded; others skip it.

v_call	clone_size	j_call	d_call	cdr3_nt	cdr3_aa
TRBV7-9	-	TRBJ2-5	TRBD2	TGTGCCAGCAGCTTAGTGGCGGGGGGGTACCAAGAGACCCAGTACTTC	CASSLVAGGYQETQYF
TRBV7-9	few	TRBJ1-1	-	TGTGCCAGCAGCTTAGCGCTGGGGGAGAGGACTGAAGCTTTCTTT	CASSLALGERTEAFF
TRBV11-3	-	TRBJ2-3	-	TGTGCCAGCAGAAGTCAGCGGTCGGCGGTAGATACGCAGTATTTT	CASRSQRSAVDTQYF
TRBV10-3	-	TRBJ2-3	TRBD2	TGTGCCATCAGTGGTGAAGCGGGGTACACAGATACGCAGTATTTT	CAISGEAGYTDTQYF
TRBV7-2	-	TRBJ2-1	TRBD2	TGTGCCAGCAGCTTAGCGGGACTACTATCCTCCTACAATGAGCAGTTCTTC	CASSLAGLLSSYNEQFF
TRBV2	-	TRBJ1-2	TRBD1	TGTGCCAGCAGCGACCGTCTGACAGGGGTTAACTATGGCTACACCTTC	CASSDRLTGVNYGYTF
TRBV5-1	-	TRBJ1-2	-	TGCGCCAGCAGCGTAGACCGACATATTGACTATGGCTACACCTTC	CASSVDRHIDYGYTF
TRBV7-6	-	TRBJ1-2	-	TGTGCCAGCAGCTTAGCAGGGTTAGATGGCTACACCTTC	CASSLAGLDGYTF
TRBV2	-	TRBJ2-3	-	TGTGCCAGCAGTGAAGCTGAAGTTAGTGGAAACACAGATACGCAGTATTTT	CASSEAEVSGNTDTQYF
TRBV7-8	-	TRBJ2-5	-	TGTGCCAGCAGCCCCCTGGACGGACTCCAAGAGACCCAGTACTTC	CASSPLDGLQETQYF
TRBV11-2	-	TRBJ2-7	-	TGTGCCAGCAGCGCCTACGAGCAGTACTTC	CASSAYEQYF
TRBV27	-	TRBJ2-2	-	TGTGTCAGCAGTCAAGCGGCCTCGAACACCGGGGAGCTGTTTTTT	CVSSQAASNTGELFF
TRBV27	-	TRBJ2-7	TRBD1	TGTGCCAGCAGTTACAGGGGGGCCTACGAGCAGTACTTC	CASSYRGAYEQYF
TRBV19	-	TRBJ2-2	-	TGTGCCAGTAGTAGAAGAATGGCCGGGGAGCTGTTTTTT	CASSRRMAGELFF
TRBV7-7	few	TRBJ2-6	-	TGTGCTAGCAGCCCCGGACGGGCCTCTGGGGCCAACGTCCTGACTTTC	CASSPGRASGANVLTF
TRBV19	-	TRBJ2-7	-	TGTGCCAGTAGTCTCTTTCCAGGAACCACCTACGAGCAGTACTTC	CASSLFPGTTYEQYF
TRBV19	-	TRBJ1-1	TRBD1	TGTGCCAGTAGCGGGACAGGGGTTTTATGGGAGAACACTGAAGCTTTCTTT	CASSGTGVLWENTEAFF
TRBV6-5	once	TRBJ2-7	-	TGTGCCAGCAGTTACAATAGTTACGAGCAGTACTTC	CASSYNSYEQYF
TRBV6-6	once	TRBJ2-7	-	TGTGCCAGCAGGCCGACCCCCTACGAGCAGTACTTC	CASRPTPYEQYF
TRBV7-8	-	TRBJ1-1	-	TGTGCCAGCAGCTGGGGTCAGAAGACTGAAGCTTTCTTT	CASSWGQKTEAFF
TRBV1	once	TRBJ2-5	-	TGCACCAGCAGCCCCCTAGCGGGAACTCAAAAGACCCAGTACTTC	CTSSPLAGTQKTQYF
TRBV27	-	TRBJ2-2	-	TGTGCCAGCAGTAACTTCGCGGGAACAGCCTTTGAGCTGTTTTTT	CASSNFAGTAFELFF
TRBV7-9	once	TRBJ2-7	TRBD2	TGTGCCAGCAGCTTAGTTGTGGGAGGGGATTACGAGCAGTACTTC	CASSLVVGGDYEQYF
TRBV5-4	-	TRBJ1-1	-	TGTGCCAGCAGTCAGCAGGGGAACACTGAAGCTTTCTTT	CASSQQGNTEAFF
TRBV19	-	TRBJ2-5	-	TGTGCCAGTAGTATGTGGGGGGCGCTTCAAGAGACCCAGTACTTC	CASSMWGALQETQYF
TRBV5-6	-	TRBJ2-1	TRBD1	TGTGCCAGCAGCTTGGGGCAGGGGGTGTTTGGTAATGAGCAGTTCTTC	CASSLGQGVFGNEQFF
TRBV4-2	-	TRBJ1-3	-	TGTGCCAGCAGCCAGGGAGAACGCTCTGGAAACACCATATATTTT	CASSQGERSGNTIYF
TRBV7-9	-	TRBJ2-1	-	TGTGCCGCAGAGGGAGTAGTTGGTGAGCAGTTCTTC	CAAEGVVGEQFF